Listed below are T cell receptor beta chains from one sample, sequenced in a study of blood T cell repertoires in COVID-19. This table comes from immunoSEQ multiplex PCR, and its TCRdb copy is limited to in-frame clones, with some not included. The sample consists of about 160,000 clones, roughly 87% of them appearing once. Specimen: PBMCs or T cells enriched from blood (not recorded which). These receptors were taken from a woman aged 45-65 years who had recovered from COVID-19. Each CDR3 is given with its conserved first and last residue. A D gene is named only where the DNA matches it firmly. Where a row states a size, it is once, few, many or the class of an expanded clone; other rows omit it.

TRBJ2-1 TRBV9 once - CASSPSGGTYNEQFF TGTGCCAGCAGCCCCAGCGGAGGAACCTACAATGAGCAGTTCTTC
TRBJ2-7 TRBV28 - TRBD2 CASRPAWEGYEQYF TGTGCCAGCAGGCCCGCGTGGGAGGGCTACGAGCAGTACTTC
TRBJ2-3 TRBV3-1/TRBV3-2 - - CASSPRRFDTQYF TGTGCCAGCAGCCCGAGGCGCTTCGATACGCAGTATTTT
TRBJ2-5 TRBV27 - TRBD2 CASSPHQLAGGSQETQYF TGTGCCAGCAGTCCCCACCAACTAGCGGGAGGGAGCCAAGAGACCCAGTACTTC
TRBJ2-3 TRBV12-5 - - CASGLSLDTQYF TGTGCTAGTGGTCTTAGCCTAGATACGCAGTATTTT
TRBJ1-4 TRBV20-1 - - CSASSGGWEKLFF TGCAGTGCTAGTTCGGGGGGCTGGGAAAAACTGTTTTTT
TRBJ2-2 TRBV2 - TRBD2 CASGTSGKITGELFF TGTGCCAGCGGGACTAGCGGGAAAATAACCGGGGAGCTGTTTTTT
TRBJ1-1 TRBV6-5 - - CATTQGQRTEAFF TGTGCCACAACCCAGGGTCAGAGGACTGAAGCTTTCTTT
TRBJ1-2 TRBV30 once - CAWGTGNNYGYTF TGTGCCTGGGGGACGGGGAATAACTATGGCTACACCTTC
TRBJ2-3 TRBV4-1 - - CASSQWPPAEGTDTQYF TGCGCCAGCAGCCAATGGCCCCCAGCGGAGGGGACAGATACGCAGTATTTT
TRBJ2-7 TRBV7-2 - - CASSLNGVSSYEQYF TGTGCCAGCAGCTTAAACGGAGTTTCCTCCTACGAGCAGTACTTC
TRBJ2-7 TRBV10-3 - TRBD2 CAIRRESSYEQYF TGTGCCATCAGGCGGGAGAGCTCCTACGAGCAGTACTTC
TRBJ1-4 TRBV7-8 - - CASSLIAGSGEKLFF TGTGCCAGCAGCTTAATTGCGGGGAGTGGTGAAAAACTGTTTTTT
TRBJ1-5 TRBV29-1 once TRBD1 CSVRTGLQPQHF TGCAGCGTTCGGACAGGGCTACAGCCCCAGCATTTT
TRBJ2-1 TRBV28 - TRBD2 CASSLWLLAGGPNNEQFF TGTGCCAGCAGTTTATGGCTACTAGCGGGAGGACCGAACAATGAGCAGTTCTTC
TRBJ2-7 TRBV7-9 - TRBD2 CASSLNSGRYRDEQYF TGTGCCAGCAGCTTAAATAGCGGGAGGTATAGGGACGAGCAGTACTTC
TRBJ2-1 TRBV11-2 - - CASSLRVAGSFNEQFF TGTGCCAGCAGCTTAAGGGTGGCGGGTAGTTTTAATGAGCAGTTCTTC
TRBJ1-6 TRBV28 - TRBD1 CAIGTGGAGSPLHF TGTGCCATAGGGACAGGGGGCGCGGGTTCACCCCTCCACTTT
TRBJ2-5 TRBV5-6 - - CASSFGMEGETQYF TGTGCCAGCAGCTTCGGGATGGAGGGAGAGACCCAGTACTTC
TRBJ2-5 TRBV18 - - CASSPPSGQETQYF TGTGCCAGCTCACCACCGTCAGGTCAAGAGACCCAGTACTTC
TRBJ2-7 TRBV5-1 - TRBD1 CASSPQGAPYEQYF TGCGCCAGCAGCCCACAGGGGGCCCCCTACGAGCAGTACTTC
TRBJ1-1 TRBV19 - - CASSIWGQGPGETEAFF TGTGCCAGTAGTATATGGGGTCAGGGCCCTGGGGAAACTGAAGCTTTCTTT
TRBJ1-2 TRBV28 - - CASSFRGYGYTF TGTGCCAGCAGTTTTCGGGGCTATGGCTACACCTTC
TRBJ1-2 TRBV5-1 once - CASSLQENYGYTF TGCGCCAGCAGCCTACAGGAAAACTATGGCTACACCTTC
TRBJ2-1 TRBV29-1 few TRBD2 CSVERLAGIYNEQFF TGCAGCGTTGAACGGCTAGCGGGGATATACAATGAGCAGTTCTTC
TRBJ2-7 TRBV27 - TRBD1 CASKGDRGYEQYF TGTGCCAGCAAGGGGGACAGGGGCTACGAGCAGTACTTC
TRBJ1-6 TRBV7-2 - - CASTPWARSYNSPLHF TGTGCCAGCACCCCCTGGGCAAGGTCCTATAATTCACCCCTCCACTTT
TRBJ1-1 TRBV27 - - CASSLFPRQGSAFF TGTGCCAGCAGTTTATTCCCTCGGCAGGGGTCAGCTTTCTTT
TRBJ2-3 TRBV30 - TRBD2 CAWSKIWTGGSTDTQYF TGTGCCTGGAGTAAAATCTGGACGGGGGGTAGCACAGATACGCAGTATTTT
TRBJ1-2 TRBV7-2 once - CASRPGGPRTDGYTF TGTGCCAGCAGGCCCGGGGGGCCGAGGACAGACGGCTACACCTTC
TRBJ1-2 TRBV29-1 - TRBD1 CSALTGNYGYTF TGCAGCGCTTTGACAGGGAACTATGGCTACACCTTC
TRBJ2-2 TRBV24-1 - TRBD2 CATSDWTSGSNTGELFF TGTGCCACCAGTGATTGGACTAGCGGGAGCAACACCGGGGAGCTGTTTTTT
TRBJ1-2 TRBV9 - - CASSSQNRVGYGYTF TGTGCCAGCAGCTCGCAAAACAGGGTGGGCTATGGCTACACCTTC
TRBJ2-7 TRBV27 - - CASSSTGSLEQYF TGTGCCAGCAGTTCCACAGGGTCGTTGGAGCAGTACTTC
TRBJ1-5 TRBV7-2 once TRBD1 CASSKQGDQPQHF TGTGCCAGCAGTAAGCAGGGGGACCAGCCCCAGCATTTT
TRBJ1-3 TRBV6-2/TRBV6-3 few - CASSYPTGVGGNTIYF TGTGCCAGCAGTTACCCGACAGGAGTAGGAGGAAACACCATATATTTT
TRBJ1-5 TRBV5-8 - - CASSLGTRGNQPQHF TGTGCCAGCAGCTTGGGAACGAGGGGCAATCAGCCCCAGCATTTT
TRBJ2-3 TRBV5-6 - - CASSDTGTDTQYF TGTGCCAGCAGCGACACTGGCACAGATACGCAGTATTTT
TRBJ1-5 TRBV6-5 - TRBD1 CASRATGGYNQPQHF TGTGCCAGCAGAGCAACAGGGGGATACAATCAGCCCCAGCATTTT
TRBJ1-1 TRBV24-1 many - CATKKTGSTEAFF TGTGCCACCAAAAAGACAGGAAGCACTGAAGCTTTCTTT
TRBJ2-4 TRBV2 - - CASSDKTVAKNIQYF TGTGCCAGCAGTGATAAGACAGTAGCCAAAAACATTCAGTACTTC
TRBJ2-5 TRBV5-1 - - CASSFFSQQETQYF TGCGCCAGCAGCTTTTTTTCCCAGCAAGAGACCCAGTACTTC
TRBJ2-7 TRBV7-9 - TRBD2 CASSLVGSGHYEQYF TGTGCCAGCAGCTTAGTAGGTAGCGGGCACTACGAGCAGTACTTC
TRBJ1-4 TRBV15 - - CATSNRVATNEKLFF TGTGCCACCAGCAATCGGGTTGCAACTAATGAAAAACTGTTTTTT